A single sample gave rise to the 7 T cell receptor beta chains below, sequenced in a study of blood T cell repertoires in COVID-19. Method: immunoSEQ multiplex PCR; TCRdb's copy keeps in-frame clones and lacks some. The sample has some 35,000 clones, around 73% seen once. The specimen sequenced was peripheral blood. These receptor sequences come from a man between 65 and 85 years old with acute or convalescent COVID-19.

CDR3 in DNA: TGTGCCAGCAGTATTGACAGCCTTTTCTATGGCTACACCTTC. Translated: CASSIDSLFYGYTF. The chain uses TRBV28 and TRBJ1-2; a weak D match, TRBD1 (5 bases). Trimming took off 5 bases at V and 4 bases at J, with 14 bases between the two ends. Germline values: CDR1 MDHEN, CDR2 SYDVKM. The CDR3 is 14 amino acids.

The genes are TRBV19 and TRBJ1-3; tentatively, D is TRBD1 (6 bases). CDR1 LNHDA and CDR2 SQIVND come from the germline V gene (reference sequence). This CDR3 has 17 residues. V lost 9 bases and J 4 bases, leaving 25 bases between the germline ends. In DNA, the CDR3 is TGTGCCAGCAGACTTGAAGTGGCGGGGGCTTCGGGAAACACCATATATTTT. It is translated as CASRLEVAGASGNTIYF.

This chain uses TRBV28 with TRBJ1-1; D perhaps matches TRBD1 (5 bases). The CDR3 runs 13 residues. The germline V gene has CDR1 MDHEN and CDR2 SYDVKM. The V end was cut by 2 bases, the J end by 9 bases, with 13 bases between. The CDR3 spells CASSLTRAGQAFF. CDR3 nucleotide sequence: TGTGCCAGCAGTTTAACTCGCGCAGGGCAAGCTTTCTTT.

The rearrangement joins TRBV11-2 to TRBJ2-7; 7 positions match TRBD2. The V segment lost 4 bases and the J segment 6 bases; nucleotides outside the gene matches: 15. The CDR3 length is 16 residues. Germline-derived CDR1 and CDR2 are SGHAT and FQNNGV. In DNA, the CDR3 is TGTGCCAGCAGCTCCGCTATCGCGGGAGAAGTAGTCGAGCAGTACTTC. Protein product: CASSSAIAGEVVEQYF.

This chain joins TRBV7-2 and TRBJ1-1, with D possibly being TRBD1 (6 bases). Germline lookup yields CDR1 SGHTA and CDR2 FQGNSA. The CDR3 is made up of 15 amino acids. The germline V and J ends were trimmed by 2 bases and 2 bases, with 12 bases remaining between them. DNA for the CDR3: TGTGCCAGCAGCTTACAGGGGCGCGGTAACACTGAAGCTTTCTTT. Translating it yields CASSLQGRGNTEAFF.

CDR3 residues: CASSLAGGSSIHF. In DNA form, the CDR3 reads TGTGCCAGCAGCTTAGCTGGGGGGAGTTCGATCCACTTT. This chain connects TRBV7-9 to TRBJ1-6; D might be TRBD1 (5 bases). Per the germline V gene, CDR1 is SEHNR and CDR2 is FQNEAQ (reference sequence). Trimming removed 0 bases at V and 17 bases at J, with 14 bases between. This CDR3 is 13 amino acids long. Full variable domain (remainder filled in from reference TRBV7-9 and TRBJ1-6): DTGVSQNPRHKITKRGQNVTFRCDPISEHNRLYWYRQTLGQGPEFLTYFQNEAQLEKSRLLSDRFSAERPKGSFSTLEIQRTEQGDSAMYLCASSLAGGSSIHFGNGTRLTVT.

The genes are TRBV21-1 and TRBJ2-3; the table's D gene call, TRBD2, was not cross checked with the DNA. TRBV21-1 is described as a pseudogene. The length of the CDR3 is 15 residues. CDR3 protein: CASSKGTSGTDTQYF. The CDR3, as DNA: TGTGCCAGCAGCAAAGGGACTAGCGGAACAGATACGCAGTATTTT.